One and the same sample provided the 18 T cell receptor beta chains below, sequenced in a study of T cells expressing NK-cell markers. TCRdb reprocessed the 5' RACE reads; each CDR3 protein has one entry and no DNA is given. This sample's clone table lists over 100,000 distinct CDR3 sequences. Sequencing used blood T cells: a sorted CD56 or NKG2C T cell subset, CD4+ or CD8+ T cells, or bulk PBMC T cells (not recorded which). These receptors were collected from a woman aged 18 to 75 in good health.

The J gene is TRBJ2-1, the V gene TRBV9; TCRdb reports TRBD2, a call that lacks DNA to check it against. The germline gives CDR1 SGDLS, CDR2 YYNGEE. The CDR3 sequence is 15 residues long. CDR3 sequence: CASSVEWASWDEQFF.

The rearrangement links TRBV10-3 to TRBJ2-3; no DNA is available, so the TRBD2 call from TCRdb remains unchecked. Germline V gene data show CDR1 as ENHRY and CDR2 as SYGVKD. CDR3 length: 17 residues. The CDR3 protein is CAISESEDPFVTDTQYF.

This sequence joins TRBV29-1 and TRBJ2-1. Germline CDR1 reads SQVTM; CDR2 reads ANQGSEA. This CDR3 has 11 amino acids. This chain's CDR3 is CSVQVRGEQFF.

V is TRBV4-3 and J is TRBJ2-2; TCRdb reports TRBD2, a call that lacks DNA to check it against. This CDR3 is 18 amino acids long. CDR1 is LGHNA and CDR2 is YSLEER in the germline V gene. This CDR3 reads CASSQDLGTGVDTGELFF.

The chain combines TRBV5-1 with TRBJ2-1; without DNA, the TCRdb call of TRBD2 cannot be checked. Germline V gene data show CDR1 as SGHRS and CDR2 as YFSETQ. The CDR3 sequence is 16 residues long. The CDR3 reads CASSFTTATSYNEQFF.

This chain joins TRBV5-1 and TRBJ2-7; the D gene TCRdb calls, TRBD2, cannot be checked with no DNA. There are 13 residues in the CDR3. Germline V gene lookup returns CDR1 SGHRS and CDR2 YFSETQ. CDR3 loop: CASSPGLTYEQYF.

This sequence joins TRBV25-1 and TRBJ2-1. Germline V gives CDR1 MGHDK, CDR2 SYGVNS. The CDR3 covers 14 residues. The chain's CDR3 is CASSGLRGNNEQFF.

The genes are TRBV20-1 and TRBJ2-5; TCRdb names TRBD2, which stays unverified in the absence of DNA. CDR3 length: 20 residues. Looked up from germline, CDR1 is DFQATT and CDR2 is SNEGSKA (reference sequence). CDR3 protein: CSARETSGGIHQTQQETQYF.

The chain employs TRBV28 and TRBJ2-1; lacking DNA, the TRBD1 call made by TCRdb goes unchecked. Germline assignment: CDR1 MDHEN and CDR2 SYDVKM. This CDR3 spans 14 amino acids. CDR3 region: CASSPMGENNEQFF.

The chain joins TRBV9 to TRBJ2-1; TCRdb indicates TRBD2, and absent DNA this call remains unverified. Germline values: CDR1 SGDLS, CDR2 YYNGEE. The CDR3 spans 18 residues. The CDR3 sequence: CASSSAWTSGGEYNEQFF.

The chain is built from TRBV20-1 and TRBJ2-2; no DNA is available, so the TRBD2 call from TCRdb remains unchecked. CDR1 and CDR2 (germline): DFQATT, SNEGSKA (reference sequence). CDR3 length: 16 amino acids. The CDR3 here is CSATGEASGRPGELFF.

The V and J genes are TRBV7-9 and TRBJ2-1; TCRdb's D call of TRBD2 is untestable without DNA. Germline assignment: CDR1 SEHNR and CDR2 FQNEAQ (reference sequence). The CDR3 spans 15 residues. CDR3 amino acids: CASSLGLAGVGEQFF.

This sequence joins TRBV4-1 and TRBJ2-1. The CDR3 runs to 13 residues. The germline V gene encodes CDR1 MGHRA and CDR2 YSYEKL. The CDR3 sequence is CASSQGRFNEQFF.

This chain joins TRBV29-1 and TRBJ2-1; TCRdb lists TRBD1, though no DNA is available to test this call. From germline, CDR1 is SQVTM and CDR2 ANQGSEA. The CDR3 has 16 amino acids. Here the CDR3 reads CSVDGYRTGSSYEQFF.

The chain is built from TRBV27 and TRBJ1-5. This CDR3 comprises 14 residues. Germline assignment: CDR1 MNHEY and CDR2 SMNVEV (reference sequence). The CDR3 region is CASSLSGSGQPQHF.

The V and J genes are TRBV11-3 and TRBJ2-3. The CDR3 totals 13 residues. The V gene's germline CDR1 is SGHNT and CDR2 YENEEA. CDR3 loop: CASSLTAVDTQYF.

This CDR3 reads CALGWNTEAFF. This chain joins TRBV30 and TRBJ1-1. The CDR3 is 11 residues long. CDR1 GTSNPN and CDR2 SVGIG come from the germline V gene (reference sequence).

The chain has TRBV20-1 and TRBJ2-1; TCRdb selects TRBD1, and the lack of DNA leaves this call unchecked. This CDR3 has 13 amino acids. Germline-derived CDR1 and CDR2 are DFQATT and SNEGSKA (reference sequence). The CDR3 loop is CSARDLLGPEQFF.